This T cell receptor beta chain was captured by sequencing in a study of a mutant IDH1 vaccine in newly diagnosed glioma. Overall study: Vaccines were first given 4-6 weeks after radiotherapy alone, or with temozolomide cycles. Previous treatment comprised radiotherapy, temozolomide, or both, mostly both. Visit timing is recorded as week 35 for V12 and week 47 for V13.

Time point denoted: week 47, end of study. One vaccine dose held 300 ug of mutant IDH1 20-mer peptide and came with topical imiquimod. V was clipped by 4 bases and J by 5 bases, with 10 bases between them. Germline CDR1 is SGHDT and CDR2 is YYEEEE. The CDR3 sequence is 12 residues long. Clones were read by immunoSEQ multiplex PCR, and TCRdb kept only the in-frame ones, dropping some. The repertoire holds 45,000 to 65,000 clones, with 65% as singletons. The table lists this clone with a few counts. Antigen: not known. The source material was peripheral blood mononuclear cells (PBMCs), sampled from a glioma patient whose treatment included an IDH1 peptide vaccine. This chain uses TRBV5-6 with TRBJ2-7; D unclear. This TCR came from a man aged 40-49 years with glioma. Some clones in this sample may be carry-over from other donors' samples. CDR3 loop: CASSKHGDEQYF. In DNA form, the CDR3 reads TGTGCCAGCAGCAAACACGGAGACGAGCAGTACTTC. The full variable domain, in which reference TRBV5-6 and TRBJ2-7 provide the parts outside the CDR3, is DAGVTQSPTHLIKTRGQQVTLRCSPKSGHDTVSWYQQALGQGPQFIFQYYEEEERQRGNFPDRFSGHQFPNYSSELNVNALLLGDSALYLCASSKHGDEQYFGPGTRLTVT.